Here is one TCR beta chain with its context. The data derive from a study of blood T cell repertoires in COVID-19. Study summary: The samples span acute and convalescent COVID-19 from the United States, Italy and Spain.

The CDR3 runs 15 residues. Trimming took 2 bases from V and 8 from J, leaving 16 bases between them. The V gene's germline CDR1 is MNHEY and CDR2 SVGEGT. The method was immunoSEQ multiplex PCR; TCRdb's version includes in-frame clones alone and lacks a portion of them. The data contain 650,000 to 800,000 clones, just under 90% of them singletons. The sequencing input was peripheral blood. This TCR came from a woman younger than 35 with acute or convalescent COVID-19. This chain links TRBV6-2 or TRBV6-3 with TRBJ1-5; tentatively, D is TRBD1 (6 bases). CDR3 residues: CASSYNRGIWEPQHF. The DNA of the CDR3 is TGTGCCAGCAGTTACAATAGGGGGATTTGGGAGCCCCAGCATTTT.